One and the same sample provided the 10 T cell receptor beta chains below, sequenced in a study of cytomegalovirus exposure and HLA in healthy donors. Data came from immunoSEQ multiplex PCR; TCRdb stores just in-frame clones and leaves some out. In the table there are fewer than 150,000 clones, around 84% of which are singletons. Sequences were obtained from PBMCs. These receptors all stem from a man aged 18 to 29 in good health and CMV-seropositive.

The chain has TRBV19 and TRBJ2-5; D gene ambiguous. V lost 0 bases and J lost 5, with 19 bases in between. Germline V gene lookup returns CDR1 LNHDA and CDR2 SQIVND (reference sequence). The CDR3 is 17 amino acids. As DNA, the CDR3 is TGTGCCAGTAGTATAGATCTGGGCGACGTCCTTTCGGAGACCCAGTACTTC. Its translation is CASSIDLGDVLSETQYF. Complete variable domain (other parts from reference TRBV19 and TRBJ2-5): DGGITQSPKYLFRKEGQNVTLSCEQNLNHDAMYWYRQDPGQGLRLIYYSQIVNDFQKGDIAEGYSVSREKKESFPLTVTSAQKNPTAFYLCASSIDLGDVLSETQYFGPGTRLLVL.

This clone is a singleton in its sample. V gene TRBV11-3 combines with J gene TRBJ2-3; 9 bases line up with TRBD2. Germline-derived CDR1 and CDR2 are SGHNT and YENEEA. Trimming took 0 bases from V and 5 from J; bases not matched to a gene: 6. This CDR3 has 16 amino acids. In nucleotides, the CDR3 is TGTGCCAGCAGCTTAGATCGCGAAGCGGGGGGAGATACGCAGTATTTT. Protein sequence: CASSLDREAGGDTQYF.

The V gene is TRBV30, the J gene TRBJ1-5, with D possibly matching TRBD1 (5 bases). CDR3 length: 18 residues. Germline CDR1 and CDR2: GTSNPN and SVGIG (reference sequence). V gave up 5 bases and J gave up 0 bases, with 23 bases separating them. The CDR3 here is CAWLLTAIRFYSNQPQHF. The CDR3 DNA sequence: TGTGCCTGGCTATTGACAGCCATCCGCTTTTATAGCAATCAGCCCCAGCATTTT. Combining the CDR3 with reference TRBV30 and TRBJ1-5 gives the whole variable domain SQTIHQWPATLVQPVGSPLSLECTVEGTSNPNLYWYRQAAGRGLQLLFYSVGIGQISSEVPQNLSASRPQDRQFILSSKKLLLSDSGFYLCAWLLTAIRFYSNQPQHFGDGTRLSIL.

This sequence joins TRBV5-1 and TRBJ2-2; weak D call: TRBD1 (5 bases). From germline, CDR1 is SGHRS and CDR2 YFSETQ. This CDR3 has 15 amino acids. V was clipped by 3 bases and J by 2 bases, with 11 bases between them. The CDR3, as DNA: TGCGCCAGCAGCTCGCCAGGGTACAACACCGGGGAGCTGTTTTTT. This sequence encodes CASSSPGYNTGELFF.

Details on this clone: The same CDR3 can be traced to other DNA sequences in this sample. Written as DNA, the CDR3 is TGTGCCAGCAGTGAACAGGGGGCAGGGACTGAAGCTTTCTTT. Translated: CASSEQGAGTEAFF. The chain carries TRBV25-1 and TRBJ1-1; 8 positions match TRBD1. The CDR3 contains 14 residues. The J segment lost 5 bases and the V segment lost 2 bases, leaving 4 bases of the junction unmatched. The germline V gene encodes CDR1 MGHDK and CDR2 SYGVNS. Using reference TRBV25-1 and TRBJ1-1 for the parts outside the CDR3, the full variable domain is EADIYQTPRYLVIGTGKKITLECSQTMGHDKMYWYQQDPGMELHLIHYSYGVNSTEKGDLSSESTVSRIRTEHFPLTLESARPSHTSQYLCASSEQGAGTEAFFGQGTRLTVV.

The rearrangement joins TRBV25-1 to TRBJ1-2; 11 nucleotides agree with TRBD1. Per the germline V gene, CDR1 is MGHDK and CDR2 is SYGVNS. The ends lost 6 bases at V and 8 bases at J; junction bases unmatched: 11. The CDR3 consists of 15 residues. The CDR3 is CASSLPGQGEEGYTF. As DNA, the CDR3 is TGTGCCAGCAGCCTTCCGGGACAGGGGGAGGAAGGCTACACCTTC.

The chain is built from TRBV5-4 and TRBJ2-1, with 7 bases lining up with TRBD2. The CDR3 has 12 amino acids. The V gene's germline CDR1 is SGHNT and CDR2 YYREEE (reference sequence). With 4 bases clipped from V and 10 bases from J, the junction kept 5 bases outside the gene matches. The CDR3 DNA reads TGTGCCAGCAGCCCTTGGGGGGGAGAGCAGTTCTTC. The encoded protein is CASSPWGGEQFF.

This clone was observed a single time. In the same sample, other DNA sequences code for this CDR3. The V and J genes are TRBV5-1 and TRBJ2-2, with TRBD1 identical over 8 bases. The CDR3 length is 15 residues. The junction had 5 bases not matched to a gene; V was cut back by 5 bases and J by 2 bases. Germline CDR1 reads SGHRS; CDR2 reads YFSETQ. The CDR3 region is CASRTGTGNTGELFF. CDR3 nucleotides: TGCGCCAGCAGAACCGGGACAGGCAACACCGGGGAGCTGTTTTTT.

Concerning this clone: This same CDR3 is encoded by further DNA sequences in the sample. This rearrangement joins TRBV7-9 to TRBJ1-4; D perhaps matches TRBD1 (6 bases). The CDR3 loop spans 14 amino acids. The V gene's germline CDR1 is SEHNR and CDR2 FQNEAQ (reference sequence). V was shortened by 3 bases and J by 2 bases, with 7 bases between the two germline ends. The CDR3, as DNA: TGTGCCAGCAGCTTGGGGGCGACTAATGAAAAACTGTTTTTT. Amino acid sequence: CASSLGATNEKLFF.

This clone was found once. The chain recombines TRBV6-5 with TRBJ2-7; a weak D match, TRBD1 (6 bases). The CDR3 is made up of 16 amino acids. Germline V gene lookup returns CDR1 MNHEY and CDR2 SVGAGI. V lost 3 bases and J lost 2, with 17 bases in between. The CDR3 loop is CASSYSDSNYPYEQYF. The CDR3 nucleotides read TGTGCCAGCAGTTATTCGGACAGCAACTATCCCTACGAGCAGTACTTC.